This TCR beta chain was found in a study of blood T cell repertoires in COVID-19. About the study: Donors in the United States, Italy and Spain gave samples during acute or convalescent COVID-19. T cells, B-cell-depleted T cells, or PBMCs supplied cDNA or gDNA.

In the authors' workflow: Amplification with reference gene primers provided the estimates of nucleated cell counts. Sequencing was performed with immunoSEQ multiplex PCR; in TCRdb, only in-frame clones are kept and a portion is missing. V, J and clone size reflect that table, while D and trimming were determined from the DNA. The repertoire holds about 86,000 clones, with more than 85% as singletons. Germline V gives CDR1 LNHDA, CDR2 SQIVND (reference sequence). The J segment lost 7 bases and the V segment lost 5 bases, leaving 3 bases of the junction unmatched. The CDR3 consists of 13 residues. Clinical histories supplied by participants themselves formed the basis of cohort assignment. This clone was observed a single time.

V is TRBV19 and J is TRBJ2-5; TRBD2 matches at 11 bases. The sequence was obtained from a woman aged 50 to 65 with acute COVID-19. The sample consisted of PBMCs or T cells enriched from blood (not recorded which). This CDR3 reads CASSPGTSGTQYF. CDR3 DNA sequence: TGTGCCAGTAGTCCTGGGACTAGCGGGACCCAGTACTTC.